The 30 T cell receptor beta chains reported below all come from one sample, sequenced in a study of blood T cells in healthy people across ages. A sample-barcoded 5' primer and a J-beta primer mix were used in a second PCR of roughly 6 to 11 cycles. MiXCR was run by TCRdb on the 5' RACE reads, yielding one entry per CDR3 protein. Of roughly 730,000 distinct CDR3 sequences in the sample, about 61% were seen once. The specimen was blood. The receptors originated from a man aged 35 to 55 in good health.

This clonotype was seen more than once but under ten times. CDR3 sequence (DNA): TGTGCCAGCAGTTCCACTAGCGGGAGAGGTAACAAAAACATTCAGTACTTC. It specifies CASSSTSGRGNKNIQYF. This rearrangement joins TRBV12-3 or TRBV12-4 to TRBJ2-4; TRBD2 matches 11 bases. This CDR3 comprises 17 residues. Losses at the gene ends were 4 bases for V and 3 bases for J; bases not matched to a gene: 8.

This chain links TRBV12-3 or TRBV12-4 with TRBJ2-5; 12 bases line up with TRBD2. The CDR3 has 16 residues. V was clipped by 4 bases and J by 1 base; unmatched bases: 4. Here the CDR3 DNA reads TGTGCCAGCAGTTCTAGCGGGAGGGGGCCCCAAGAGACCCAGTACTTC. Its translation is CASSSSGRGPQETQYF.

The rearrangement uses TRBV27 and TRBJ2-7; D uncertain. V was cut by 3 bases and J by 3 bases, with 12 bases left in between. In germline, CDR1 is MNHEY, CDR2 SMNVEV (reference sequence). The CDR3 runs 14 residues. CDR3 nucleotides: TGTGCCAGCAGTTTTAGCATCGGTGGCTACGAGCAGTACTTC. Its protein is CASSFSIGGYEQYF.

This clonotype was found once. The chain carries TRBV28 and TRBJ2-7; 15 bases line up with TRBD2. The ends lost 5 bases at V and 3 bases at J; junction bases unmatched: 8. Germline CDR1 MDHEN, CDR2 SYDVKM. This CDR3 is built from 17 residues. CDR3 coding DNA: TGTGCCAGCAGTCCGCGGACTAGCGGGAGGGGACTCTACGAGCAGTACTTC. It yields the protein CASSPRTSGRGLYEQYF.

V gene TRBV20-1 combines with J gene TRBJ1-5, with D perhaps TRBD1 (5 bases). CDR1 is DFQATT and CDR2 is SNEGSKA in the germline V gene (reference sequence). This CDR3 comprises 13 residues. V gave up 5 bases and J gave up 0 bases, with 8 bases separating them. CDR3 region: CSAGDYSNQPQHF. CDR3 nucleotide sequence: TGCAGTGCTGGGGACTATAGCAATCAGCCCCAGCATTTT.

This chain joins TRBV20-1 and TRBJ1-6, with a possible D match to TRBD1 (5 bases). Trimming took 6 bases from V and 7 from J, leaving 13 bases between them. CDR1 DFQATT and CDR2 SNEGSKA come from the germline V gene (reference sequence). The CDR3 loop spans 13 amino acids. The CDR3 bases are TGCAGTGCGCCGGCCAGGGTGAATTCACCCCTCCACTTT. Translation gives CSAPARVNSPLHF.

This clonotype was recorded only once. The chain links TRBV24-1 to TRBJ2-1; TRBD2 agrees at 10 bases. The trim removed 2 bases at V and 7 bases at J, leaving 7 bases unmatched. Germline V gene data show CDR1 as KGHDR and CDR2 as SFDVKD. The CDR3 has 16 residues. For the CDR3, the DNA is TGTGCCACCAGTGATTCCACTAGCGGGACTGAAAATGAGCAGTTCTTC. Protein sequence: CATSDSTSGTENEQFF.

The V gene is TRBV7-9, the J gene TRBJ1-6; possibly TRBD1 for D (5 bases). From germline, CDR1 is SEHNR and CDR2 FQNEAQ (reference sequence). Trimming removed 5 bases at V and 8 bases at J, with 16 bases between. The CDR3 runs to 15 residues. In DNA, the CDR3 is TGTGCCAGCAGCGGAGGGGCAGGCAGGGATTCACCCCTCCACTTT. Translating it yields CASSGGAGRDSPLHF.

The sample holds a few counts of this clonotype. This rearrangement joins TRBV11-2 to TRBJ2-3; D is ambiguous. V was shortened by 4 bases and J by 5 bases, with 7 bases between the two germline ends. Germline CDR1 is SGHAT and CDR2 is FQNNGV. The CDR3 has 12 residues. The chain's CDR3 is CASSSLRDTQYF. CDR3 coding DNA: TGTGCCAGCAGCTCCTTAAGAGATACGCAGTATTTT.

The V gene is TRBV25-1, the J gene TRBJ2-3; TRBD2 is a possible D gene (5 bases). The CDR3 is 16 amino acids. The V end lost 5 bases, the J end lost 0 bases, and 15 bases lay between the germline ends. Germline V gives CDR1 MGHDK, CDR2 SYGVNS. The CDR3 loop is CASSPGLYLSTDTQYF. DNA of the CDR3: TGTGCCAGCAGTCCTGGACTGTACCTTAGCACAGATACGCAGTATTTT. The full variable domain, rest sourced from reference TRBV25-1 and TRBJ2-3, is EADIYQTPRYLVIGTGKKITLECSQTMGHDKMYWYQQDPGMELHLIHYSYGVNSTEKGDLSSESTVSRIRTEHFPLTLESARPSHTSQYLCASSPGLYLSTDTQYFGPGTRLTVL.

The V and J genes are TRBV27 and TRBJ2-4; D is undetermined. The assigned J gene may be wrong: the sequence end matches TRBJ2-7 better. The CDR3 is made up of 13 amino acids. The germline CDR1 and CDR2 sequences are MNHEY and SMNVEV (reference sequence). CDR3 residues: CASSFHPSYEQYF. The CDR3 bases are TGTGCCAGCAGTTTTCACCCTAGCTACGAGCAGTACTTC.

V and J are TRBV10-3 and TRBJ2-5; 9 nucleotides match TRBD1. There are 14 residues in the CDR3. CDR1 and CDR2 from the germline V gene are ENHRY and SYGVKD. V trimming: 8 bases; J trimming: 11 bases; junction bases outside the gene matches: 15. CDR3 protein: CAIGRTGVSREQYF. In nucleotides, the CDR3 is TGTGCCATCGGAAGGACAGGGGTATCGAGGGAGCAGTACTTC.

This clonotype was seen a few times. J is TRBJ2-6 and V is TRBV10-3; TRBD1 agrees at 7 bases. CDR3 length equals 15 residues. V shed 4 bases and J 6 bases; nucleotides not matched to a gene: 6. Germline V lookup: CDR1 ENHRY, CDR2 SYGVKD. CDR3 in amino acids: CAISGGDRKANVLTF. In DNA form, the CDR3 reads TGTGCCATCAGTGGAGGGGACAGAAAGGCCAACGTCCTGACTTTC.

The V gene is TRBV20-1, the J gene TRBJ2-5, with 14 bases matching TRBD2. V shed 1 base and J 4 bases; nucleotides not matched to a gene: 20. This CDR3 spans 21 amino acids. Germline V gene data show CDR1 as DFQATT and CDR2 as SNEGSKA (reference sequence). The CDR3 bases are TGCAGTGCTAGAGGGAATACCGGGAGCGGACTAGCGGGGGGCAGTCGAGAGACCCAGTACTTC. Amino acids: CSARGNTGSGLAGGSRETQYF.

The genes are TRBV7-2 and TRBJ2-5; D gene uncertain. V lost 5 bases and J 5 bases, leaving 15 bases between the germline ends. This CDR3 is 14 amino acids long. In germline, CDR1 is SGHTA, CDR2 FQGNSA. In nucleotides, the CDR3 is TGTGCCAGCAGCATTAGCAATTCGGCGGAGACCCAGTACTTC. It codes for CASSISNSAETQYF. The entire variable domain, with the rest obtained from reference TRBV7-2 and TRBJ2-5, is as follows: GAGVSQSPSNKVTEKGKDVELRCDPISGHTALYWYRQSLGQGLEFLIYFQGNSAPDKSGLPSDRFSAERTGGSVSTLTIQRTQQEDSAVYLCASSISNSAETQYFGPGTRLLVL.

This chain uses TRBV6-1 with TRBJ2-1; D is unresolved. This CDR3 has 12 residues. Per the germline V gene, CDR1 is MNHNS and CDR2 is SASEGT. V gave up 2 bases and J gave up 7 bases, with 6 bases separating them. The CDR3 spells CASSESFNEQFF. In DNA, the CDR3 is TGTGCCAGCAGTGAAAGTTTTAATGAGCAGTTCTTC.

The chain combines TRBV20-1 with TRBJ2-1, with D possibly being TRBD1 (6 bases). Germline CDR1 DFQATT, CDR2 SNEGSKA (reference sequence). The ends were cut back, 1 base at V and 5 bases at J, with 12 bases in the middle. The CDR3 is 14 residues long. The DNA for the CDR3 is TGCAGTGCTAGAGTTCAGGGGCGTAACAATGAGCAGTTCTTC. Translated, it gives CSARVQGRNNEQFF.

J is TRBJ2-3 and V is TRBV12-5, with 10 bases aligning to TRBD2. This CDR3 is built from 16 residues. From germline, CDR1 is LGHNT and CDR2 FRNRAP. V lost 2 bases and J lost 6; bases outside the gene matches: 8. CDR3 nucleotides: TGTGCTAGTGGTTTGATGGCTAGCGGGAGTTCGGATACGCAGTATTTT. Translated: CASGLMASGSSDTQYF. Supplemented by reference TRBV12-5 and TRBJ2-3, the full variable domain reads DARVTQTPRHKVTEMGQEVTMRCQPILGHNTVFWYRQTMMQGLELLAYFRNRAPLDDSGMPKDRFSAEMPDATLATLKIQPSEPRDSAVYFCASGLMASGSSDTQYFGPGTRLTVL.

This clonotype appeared a few times. CDR3 region: CASSQNLPGETQYF. The CDR3 coding sequence is TGTGCCAGCAGCCAAAACTTACCGGGCGAGACCCAGTACTTC. The genes are TRBV7-9 and TRBJ2-5; D is unresolved. Germline CDR1 SEHNR, CDR2 FQNEAQ (reference sequence). V gave up 5 bases and J gave up 5 bases, with 15 bases separating them. This CDR3 has 14 residues. Together with reference TRBV7-9 and TRBJ2-5, the CDR3 gives the full variable domain: DTGVSQNPRHKITKRGQNVTFRCDPISEHNRLYWYRQTLGQGPEFLTYFQNEAQLEKSRLLSDRFSAERPKGSFSTLEIQRTEQGDSAMYLCASSQNLPGETQYFGPGTRLLVL.

The chain has TRBV9 and TRBJ2-5, with 8 bases aligning to TRBD2. The germline V gene has CDR1 SGDLS and CDR2 YYNGEE. V trimming: 0 bases; J trimming: 4 bases; junction bases outside the gene matches: 8. This CDR3 region has 16 residues. In nucleotides, the CDR3 is TGTGCCAGCAGCGTAGGGAGCGGGAGTGGTATAGAGACCCAGTACTTC. This encodes CASSVGSGSGIETQYF.

V is TRBV7-3 and J is TRBJ2-3; 11 nucleotides align to TRBD2. Germline CDR1 and CDR2: SGHTA and FQGTGA. This CDR3 is built from 14 residues. Unmatched junction bases numbered 1, after V lost 4 bases and J lost 4 bases. CDR3 coding DNA: TGTGCCAGCAGCTCGGGACTAGCGGCAGATACGCAGTATTTT. Translating gives CASSSGLAADTQYF.

The rearrangement links TRBV7-6 to TRBJ2-3; 7 bases map to TRBD2. This CDR3 comprises 17 residues. The germline V gene has CDR1 SGHVS and CDR2 FNYEAQ. Germline trimming cut 5 bases from V and 0 bases from J; bases unmatched to any gene: 11. This chain's CDR3 is CASSQKGGEGSTDTQYF. For the CDR3, the DNA is TGTGCCAGCAGCCAGAAAGGCGGGGAGGGTAGCACAGATACGCAGTATTTT.

This clonotype was seen a handful of times. The chain has TRBV3-1 and TRBJ2-6; 8 nucleotides line up with TRBD2. The V gene's germline CDR1 is LGHDT and CDR2 YNNKEL (reference sequence). This CDR3 contains 19 residues. With V trimmed by 0 bases and J by 0 bases, 7 bases remained unmatched. CDR3 region: CASSQEKRGGLSGANVLTF. In DNA, the CDR3 is TGTGCCAGCAGCCAAGAAAAGCGCGGGGGGCTCTCTGGGGCCAACGTCCTGACTTTC.

This clonotype was observed a handful of times. The V call is TRBV29-1, the J call TRBJ2-7, with a possible D match to TRBD2 (6 bases). V gave up 6 bases and J gave up 5 bases, with 14 bases separating them. In germline, CDR1 is SQVTM, CDR2 ANQGSEA. The CDR3 sequence is 12 residues long. CDR3 DNA: TGCAGCGTGCTGGACGGAGGGAACGAGCAGTACTTC. It translates to CSVLDGGNEQYF.

This clonotype has more than one count but fewer than ten. The V gene is TRBV4-2, the J gene TRBJ1-2, with D possibly being TRBD1 (6 bases). Germline lookup yields CDR1 LGHNA and CDR2 YNFKEQ. This CDR3 spans 17 amino acids. Trimming removed 0 bases at V and 4 bases at J, with 18 bases between. The CDR3 DNA sequence: TGTGCCAGCAGCCAAGAGGTTCGGGGGGCCAGGGGCTATGGCTACACCTTC. Translation gives CASSQEVRGARGYGYTF.

The chain combines TRBV4-2 with TRBJ2-7; 9 nucleotides align to TRBD2. Losses at the gene ends were 3 bases for V and 5 bases for J; bases not matched to a gene: 11. Germline CDR1 LGHNA, CDR2 YNFKEQ. CDR3 length equals 16 residues. The CDR3 spells CASSQESGRPTDEQYF. CDR3 DNA: TGTGCCAGCAGCCAGGAAAGCGGGAGGCCAACCGACGAGCAGTACTTC.

The rearrangement uses TRBV11-2 and TRBJ2-5, with no clear D. Germline CDR1 SGHAT, CDR2 FQNNGV. This CDR3 has 13 amino acids. The V gene lost 5 bases and the J gene lost 0 bases, with 7 bases spanning the gap. The CDR3 is CASSQGHQETQYF. CDR3 coding DNA: TGTGCCAGCAGCCAAGGACACCAAGAGACCCAGTACTTC.

This clonotype was detected only a few times. The chain uses TRBV7-2 and TRBJ2-7, with 11 bases lining up with TRBD2. With 5 bases clipped from V and 2 bases from J, the junction kept 8 bases outside the gene matches. CDR1 is SGHTA and CDR2 is FQGNSA in the germline V gene. The CDR3 length is 16 residues. This chain's CDR3 is CASSQVSGRATYEQYF. Here the CDR3 DNA reads TGTGCCAGCAGCCAGGTTAGCGGGAGGGCGACCTACGAGCAGTACTTC.

The chain recombines TRBV29-1 with TRBJ2-5, with 8 bases lining up with TRBD1. The CDR3 has 13 amino acids. Trimming at V came to 7 bases and at J to 3 bases, leaving 7 bases not matched to a gene. Germline V CDR1 and CDR2: SQVTM, ANQGSEA. The CDR3 DNA follows: TGCAGCGCTTGGACAGGGAGTAAAGAGACCCAGTACTTC. Translated, it gives CSAWTGSKETQYF.

The chain joins TRBV7-3 to TRBJ2-7; 8 bases agree with TRBD1. The germline CDR1 and CDR2 sequences are SGHTA and FQGTGA. The junction had 9 bases not matched to a gene; V was cut back by 5 bases and J by 3 bases. This CDR3 has 15 amino acids. The CDR3 here is CASSRGQGCRYEQYF. The CDR3 region has the DNA TGTGCCAGCAGCCGTGGACAGGGATGCCGCTACGAGCAGTACTTC.